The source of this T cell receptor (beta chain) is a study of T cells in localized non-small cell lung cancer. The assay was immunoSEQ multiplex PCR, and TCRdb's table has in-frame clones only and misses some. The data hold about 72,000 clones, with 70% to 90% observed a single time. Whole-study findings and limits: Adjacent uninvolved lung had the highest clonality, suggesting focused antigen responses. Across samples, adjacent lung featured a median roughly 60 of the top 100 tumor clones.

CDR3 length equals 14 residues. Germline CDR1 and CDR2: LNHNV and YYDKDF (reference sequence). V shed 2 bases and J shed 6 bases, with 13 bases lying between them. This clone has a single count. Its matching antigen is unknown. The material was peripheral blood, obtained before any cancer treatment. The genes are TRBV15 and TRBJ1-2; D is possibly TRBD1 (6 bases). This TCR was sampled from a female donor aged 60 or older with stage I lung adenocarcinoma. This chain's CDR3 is CATSRNGQRDGYTF. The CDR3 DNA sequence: TGTGCCACCAGCAGAAACGGACAGCGCGATGGCTACACCTTC.